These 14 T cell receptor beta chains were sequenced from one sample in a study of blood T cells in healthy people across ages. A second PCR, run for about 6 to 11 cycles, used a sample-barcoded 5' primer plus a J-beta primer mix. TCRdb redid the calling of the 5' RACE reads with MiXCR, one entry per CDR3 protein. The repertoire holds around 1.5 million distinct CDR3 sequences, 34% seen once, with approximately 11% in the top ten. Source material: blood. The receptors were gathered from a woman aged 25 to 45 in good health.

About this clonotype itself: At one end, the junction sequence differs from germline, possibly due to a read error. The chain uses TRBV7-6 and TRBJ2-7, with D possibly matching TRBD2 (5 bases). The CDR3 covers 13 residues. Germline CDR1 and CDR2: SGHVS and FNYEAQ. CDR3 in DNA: TGTGCCTGCAGCTTAGTCGGCGGGTCCGAGCAGTACTTC. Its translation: CACSLVGGSEQYF.

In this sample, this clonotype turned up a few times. The CDR3 nucleotides are TGTGCCTGGAGTGGAACAGGGGTTGGTGAAAAACTGTTTTTT. This codes for CAWSGTGVGEKLFF. The J gene is TRBJ1-4, the V gene TRBV30; TRBD1 matches at 7 bases. CDR1 and CDR2 from the germline V gene are GTSNPN and SVGIG (reference sequence). This CDR3 has 14 amino acids. Losses at the gene ends were 1 base for V and 7 bases for J; bases not matched to a gene: 6.

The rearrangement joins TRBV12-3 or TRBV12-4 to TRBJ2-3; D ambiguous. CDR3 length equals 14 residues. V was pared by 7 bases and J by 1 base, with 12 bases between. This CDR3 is CASTLLPGTDTQYF. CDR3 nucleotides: TGTGCCAGCACCCTTCTGCCAGGCACAGATACGCAGTATTTT.

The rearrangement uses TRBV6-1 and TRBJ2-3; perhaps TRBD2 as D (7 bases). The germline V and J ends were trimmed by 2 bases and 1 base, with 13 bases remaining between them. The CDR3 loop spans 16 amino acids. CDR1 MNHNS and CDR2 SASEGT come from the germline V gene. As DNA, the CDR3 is TGTGCCAGCAGTGAATGGCGGGGGCGTCGCACAGATACGCAGTATTTT. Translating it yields CASSEWRGRRTDTQYF.

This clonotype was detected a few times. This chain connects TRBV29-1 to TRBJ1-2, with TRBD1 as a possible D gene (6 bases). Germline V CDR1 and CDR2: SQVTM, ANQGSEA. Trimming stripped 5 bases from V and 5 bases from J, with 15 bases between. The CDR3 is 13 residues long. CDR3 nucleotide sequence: TGCAGCGTTATTAACAGGGAGACGTATGGCTACACCTTC. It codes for CSVINRETYGYTF.

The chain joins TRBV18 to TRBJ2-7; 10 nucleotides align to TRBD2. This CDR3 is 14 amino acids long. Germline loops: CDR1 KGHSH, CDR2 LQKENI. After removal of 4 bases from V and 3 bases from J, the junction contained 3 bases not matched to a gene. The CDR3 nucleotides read TGTGCCAGCTCACGAGCGGGAGGGAACTACGAGCAGTACTTC. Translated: CASSRAGGNYEQYF.

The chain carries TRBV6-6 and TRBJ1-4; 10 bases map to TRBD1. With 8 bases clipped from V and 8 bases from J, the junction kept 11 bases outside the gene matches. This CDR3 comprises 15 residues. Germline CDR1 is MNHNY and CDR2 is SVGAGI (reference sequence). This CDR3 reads CASRRVGTGEEKLFF. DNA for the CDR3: TGTGCCAGCCGCCGGGTCGGGACAGGGGAAGAAAAACTGTTTTTT.

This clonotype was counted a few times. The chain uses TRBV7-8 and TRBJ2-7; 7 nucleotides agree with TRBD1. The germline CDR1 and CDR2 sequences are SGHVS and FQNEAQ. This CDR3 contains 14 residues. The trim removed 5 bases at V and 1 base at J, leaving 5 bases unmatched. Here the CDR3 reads CASSQDRLSYEQYF. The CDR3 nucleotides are TGTGCCAGCAGCCAGGACAGGCTATCCTACGAGCAGTACTTC.

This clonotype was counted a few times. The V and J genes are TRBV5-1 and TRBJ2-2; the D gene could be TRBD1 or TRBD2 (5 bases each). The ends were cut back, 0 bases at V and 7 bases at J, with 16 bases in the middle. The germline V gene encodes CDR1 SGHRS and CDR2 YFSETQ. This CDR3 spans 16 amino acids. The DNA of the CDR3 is TGCGCCAGCAGCTTGGCCGGGTGGGACCGTGACGGGGAGCTGTTTTTT. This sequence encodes CASSLAGWDRDGELFF.

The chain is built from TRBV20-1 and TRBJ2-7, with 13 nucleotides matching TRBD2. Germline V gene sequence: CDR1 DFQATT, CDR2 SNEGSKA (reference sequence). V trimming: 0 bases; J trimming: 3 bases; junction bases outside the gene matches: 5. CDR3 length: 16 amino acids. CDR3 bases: TGCAGTGCTAGAGATCCCCGACTAGCGGGGGGCTACGAGCAGTACTTC. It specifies CSARDPRLAGGYEQYF.

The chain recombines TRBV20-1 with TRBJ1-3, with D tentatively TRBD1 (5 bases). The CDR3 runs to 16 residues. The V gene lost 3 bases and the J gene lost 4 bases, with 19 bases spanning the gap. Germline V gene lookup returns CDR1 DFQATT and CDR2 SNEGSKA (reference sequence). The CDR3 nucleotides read TGCAGTGCTAGTACCCCGGGACGGGCTCGCGGAAACACCATATATTTT. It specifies CSASTPGRARGNTIYF.

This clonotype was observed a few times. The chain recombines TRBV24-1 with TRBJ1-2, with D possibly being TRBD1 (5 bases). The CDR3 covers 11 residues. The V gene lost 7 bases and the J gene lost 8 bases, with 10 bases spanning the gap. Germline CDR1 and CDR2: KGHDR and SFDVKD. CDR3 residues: CATSGAGGYTF. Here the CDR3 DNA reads TGTGCCACCAGCGGGGCCGGCGGCTACACCTTC.

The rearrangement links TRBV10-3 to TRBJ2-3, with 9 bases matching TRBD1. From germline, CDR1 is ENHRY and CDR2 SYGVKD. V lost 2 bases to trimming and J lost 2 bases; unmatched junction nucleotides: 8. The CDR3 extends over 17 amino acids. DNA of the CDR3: TGTGCCATCAGTGAGACCCAGGACAGGGGAGTCACAGATACGCAGTATTTT. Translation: CAISETQDRGVTDTQYF.

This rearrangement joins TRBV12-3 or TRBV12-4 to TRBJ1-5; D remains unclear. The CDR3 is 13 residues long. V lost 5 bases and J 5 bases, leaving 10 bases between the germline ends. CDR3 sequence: CASSQRRDQPQHF. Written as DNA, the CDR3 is TGTGCCAGCAGTCAGAGGAGGGATCAGCCCCAGCATTTT.